This TCR beta chain originates from a study of cytomegalovirus exposure and HLA in healthy donors. In the case of this clone: Its specificity is not known.

Study results and limitations: At a 0.05 false discovery rate, a later analysis found 15,000 to 20,000 TCR beta sequences to be associated with HLA alleles.

This CDR3 is built from 17 residues. Germline values: CDR1 MGHDK, CDR2 SYGVNS. The J segment lost 0 bases and the V segment lost 4 bases, leaving 8 bases of the junction unmatched. The PCR had 60 Vbeta and 13 Jbeta primers. As processed by the authors: A follow-up analysis tallied around 76 million unique TCR beta chains, roughly 11 million shared. Clones were read by immunoSEQ multiplex PCR, and TCRdb kept only the in-frame ones, dropping some. V, J and clone size were drawn from that table, and D and trimming were deduced from the DNA. The data contain some 120,000 clones, roughly four fifths of them singletons.

The chain is built from TRBV25-1 and TRBJ1-5, with 8 positions matching TRBD1. The sequencing input was PBMCs. This receptor was obtained from a woman in her forties or fifties in good health and CMV-seropositive. The CDR3 DNA reads as TGTGCCAGCAGTGGTTACGGGACAGGTGTTAGCAATCAGCCCCAGCATTTT. Translation: CASSGYGTGVSNQPQHF.